This TCR beta chain was identified in a study of radiotherapy plus CTLA-4 blockade in lung cancer. Study as a whole: There were objective responses in 18% of patients, and 31% had disease control.

The study treated chemo-refractory metastatic non-small-cell lung cancer patients with focal radiation plus ipilimumab CTLA-4 blockade. Produced via immunoSEQ multiplex PCR; TCRdb's table is partial and in-frame only. The sample carries approximately 89,000 clones, about four fifths recorded once. Sequences were derived from peripheral blood, sampled from a patient treated with radiotherapy plus ipilimumab. The sequence came from a human donor with non-small cell lung cancer who had a partial response to radiotherapy plus ipilimumab. Some clones in this sample may be carry-over from other donors' samples.

This CDR3 is CASSPQRGNEQFF. The CDR3 nucleotides read TGTGCCAGCAGCCCTCAGAGAGGGAACGAGCAGTTCTTC. The V call is TRBV11-1, the J call TRBJ2-1, with D maybe TRBD2 (5 bases). Trimming removed 5 bases from V and 10 bases from J, with 15 bases in between. Germline CDR1 reads SGHAT; CDR2 reads FQDESV (reference sequence). CDR3 length equals 13 residues.